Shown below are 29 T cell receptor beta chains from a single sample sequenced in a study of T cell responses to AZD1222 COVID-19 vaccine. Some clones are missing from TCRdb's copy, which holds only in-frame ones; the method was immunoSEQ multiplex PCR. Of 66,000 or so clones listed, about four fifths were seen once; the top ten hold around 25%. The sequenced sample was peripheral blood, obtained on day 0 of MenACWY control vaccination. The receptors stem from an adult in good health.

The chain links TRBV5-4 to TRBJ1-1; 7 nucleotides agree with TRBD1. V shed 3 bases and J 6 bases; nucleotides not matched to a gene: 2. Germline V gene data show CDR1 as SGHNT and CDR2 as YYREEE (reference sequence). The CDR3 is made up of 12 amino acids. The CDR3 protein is CASSSGGAEAFF. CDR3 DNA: TGTGCCAGCAGCTCAGGGGGTGCTGAAGCTTTCTTT.

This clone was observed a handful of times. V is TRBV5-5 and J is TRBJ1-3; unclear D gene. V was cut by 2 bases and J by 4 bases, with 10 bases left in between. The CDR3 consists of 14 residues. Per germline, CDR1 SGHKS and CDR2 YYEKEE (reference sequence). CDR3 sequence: CASSLDPRGNTIYF. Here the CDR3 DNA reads TGTGCCAGCAGCTTAGATCCTAGGGGAAACACCATATATTTT.

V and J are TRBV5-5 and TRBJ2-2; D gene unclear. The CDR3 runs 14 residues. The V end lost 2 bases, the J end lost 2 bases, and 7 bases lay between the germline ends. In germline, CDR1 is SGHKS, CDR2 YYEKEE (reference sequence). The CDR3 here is CASSFLYNTGELFF. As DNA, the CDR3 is TGTGCCAGCAGCTTTCTCTATAACACCGGGGAGCTGTTTTTT.

In nucleotides, the CDR3 is TGTGCCAGCAGTCTCAACGGGCGGGGGGTTACCGACGAGCAGTACTTC. It specifies CASSLNGRGVTDEQYF. The V gene is TRBV7-8, the J gene TRBJ2-7; 8 bases are shared with TRBD2. Looked up from germline, CDR1 is SGHVS and CDR2 is FQNEAQ. The CDR3 spans 16 residues. J was trimmed by 5 bases and V by 6 bases; bases with no gene match: 15.

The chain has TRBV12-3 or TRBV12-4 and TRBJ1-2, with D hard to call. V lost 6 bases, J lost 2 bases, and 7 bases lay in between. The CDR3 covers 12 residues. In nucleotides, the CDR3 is TGTGCCAGCAGCAACAGCAACTATGGCTACACCTTC. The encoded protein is CASSNSNYGYTF.

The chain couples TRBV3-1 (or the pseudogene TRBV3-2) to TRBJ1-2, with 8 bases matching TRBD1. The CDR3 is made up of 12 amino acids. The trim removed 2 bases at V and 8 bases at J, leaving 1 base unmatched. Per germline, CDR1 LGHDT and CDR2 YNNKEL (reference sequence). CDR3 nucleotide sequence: TGTGCCAGCAGCCAACGGGACAGGGGCTACACCTTC. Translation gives CASSQRDRGYTF.

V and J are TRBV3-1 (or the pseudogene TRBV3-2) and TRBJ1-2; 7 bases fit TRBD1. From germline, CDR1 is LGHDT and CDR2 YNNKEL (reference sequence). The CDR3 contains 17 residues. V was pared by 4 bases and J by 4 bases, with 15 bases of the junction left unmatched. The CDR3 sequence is CASSLRQGRRGPYGYTF. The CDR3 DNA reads TGTGCCAGCAGCCTCCGACAGGGAAGGAGAGGTCCCTATGGCTACACCTTC.

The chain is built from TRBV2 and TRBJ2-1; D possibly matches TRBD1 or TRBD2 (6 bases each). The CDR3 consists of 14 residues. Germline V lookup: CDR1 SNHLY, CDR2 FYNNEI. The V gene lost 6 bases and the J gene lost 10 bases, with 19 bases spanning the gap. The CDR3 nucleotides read TGTGCCAGCAGCGGGGGCTGGCTTCGGAAGGAGCAGTTCTTC. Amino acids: CASSGGWLRKEQFF.

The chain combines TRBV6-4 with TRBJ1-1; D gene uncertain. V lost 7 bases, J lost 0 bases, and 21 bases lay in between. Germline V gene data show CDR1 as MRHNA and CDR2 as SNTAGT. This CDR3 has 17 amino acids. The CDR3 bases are TGTGCCAGCACCCCATCTGACACAGATTCCATGAACACTGAAGCTTTCTTT. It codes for CASTPSDTDSMNTEAFF.

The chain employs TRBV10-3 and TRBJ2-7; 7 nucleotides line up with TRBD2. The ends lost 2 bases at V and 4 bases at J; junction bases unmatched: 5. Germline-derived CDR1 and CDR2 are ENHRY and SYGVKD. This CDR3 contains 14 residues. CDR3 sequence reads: CAISEAGDRYEQYF. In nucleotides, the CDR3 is TGTGCCATCAGTGAGGCGGGGGATCGGTACGAGCAGTACTTC.

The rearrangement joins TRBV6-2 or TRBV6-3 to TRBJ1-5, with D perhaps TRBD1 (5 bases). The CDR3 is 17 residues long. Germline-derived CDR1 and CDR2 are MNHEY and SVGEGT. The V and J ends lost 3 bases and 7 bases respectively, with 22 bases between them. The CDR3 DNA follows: TGTGCCAGCAGTTATAGTTTCGGCAGGGAGTTGTCCCAGCCCCAGCATTTT. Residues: CASSYSFGRELSQPQHF.

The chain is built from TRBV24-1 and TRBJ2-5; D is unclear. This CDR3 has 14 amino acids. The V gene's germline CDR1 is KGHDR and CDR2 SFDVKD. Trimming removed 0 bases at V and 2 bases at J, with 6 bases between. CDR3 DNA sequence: TGTGCCACCAGTGATTTGGGCAGGCAAGAGACCCAGTACTTC. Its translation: CATSDLGRQETQYF.

The CDR3 here is CAWSVEQGGDYSNQPQHF. The CDR3 DNA reads as TGTGCCTGGAGTGTTGAACAGGGGGGGGATTATAGCAATCAGCCCCAGCATTTT. The rearrangement joins TRBV30 to TRBJ1-5; 8 nucleotides agree with TRBD1. Losses at the gene ends were 0 bases for V and 0 bases for J; bases not matched to a gene: 10. CDR1 and CDR2 from the germline V gene are GTSNPN and SVGIG (reference sequence). CDR3 size: 18 residues. The variable domain in full, with the rest retrieved from reference TRBV30 and TRBJ1-5, is SQTIHQWPATLVQPVGSPLSLECTVEGTSNPNLYWYRQAAGRGLQLLFYSVGIGQISSEVPQNLSASRPQDRQFILSSKKLLLSDSGFYLCAWSVEQGGDYSNQPQHFGDGTRLSIL.

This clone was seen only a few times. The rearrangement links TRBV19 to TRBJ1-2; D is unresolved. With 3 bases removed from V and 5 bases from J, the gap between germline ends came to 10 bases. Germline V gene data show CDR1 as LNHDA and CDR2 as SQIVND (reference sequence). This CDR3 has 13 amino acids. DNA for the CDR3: TGTGCCAGTAGTATGGGCAGAGCATATGGCTACACCTTC. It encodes CASSMGRAYGYTF.

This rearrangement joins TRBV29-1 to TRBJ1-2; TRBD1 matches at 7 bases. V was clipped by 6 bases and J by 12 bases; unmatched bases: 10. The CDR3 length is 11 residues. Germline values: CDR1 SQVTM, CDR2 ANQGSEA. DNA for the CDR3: TGCAGCGTGCAGGGGGTACCAGGTGACACCTTC. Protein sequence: CSVQGVPGDTF. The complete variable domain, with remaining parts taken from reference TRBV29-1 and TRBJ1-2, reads SAVISQKPSRDICQRGTSLTIQCQVDSQVTMMFWYRQQPGQSLTLIATANQGSEATYESGFVIDKFPISRPNLTFSTLTVSNMSPEDSSIYLCSVQGVPGDTFGSGTRLTVV.

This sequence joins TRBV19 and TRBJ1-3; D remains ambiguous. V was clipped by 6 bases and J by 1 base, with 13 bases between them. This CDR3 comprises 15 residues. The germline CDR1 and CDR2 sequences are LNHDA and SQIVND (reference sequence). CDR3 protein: CASRPRRASGNTIYF. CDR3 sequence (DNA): TGTGCCAGTAGACCGAGAAGAGCATCTGGAAACACCATATATTTT. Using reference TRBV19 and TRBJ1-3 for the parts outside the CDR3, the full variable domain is DGGITQSPKYLFRKEGQNVTLSCEQNLNHDAMYWYRQDPGQGLRLIYYSQIVNDFQKGDIAEGYSVSREKKESFPLTVTSAQKNPTAFYLCASRPRRASGNTIYFGEGSWLTVV.

The CDR3 DNA is TGTGCCAGCGGCTCGGGGGGAGCCCAGCATTTT. It is translated as CASGSGGAQHF. The rearrangement joins TRBV3-1 (or the pseudogene TRBV3-2) to TRBJ1-5; possible D gene TRBD1, 5 bases. The CDR3 is made up of 11 amino acids. CDR1 is LGHDT, CDR2 YNNKEL, per germline (reference sequence). V was cut by 8 bases and J by 11 bases, with 13 bases left in between.

CDR3 residues: CASTQGRGGYTF. The CDR3 nucleotides are TGTGCCAGCACTCAGGGTCGAGGAGGCTACACCTTC. This chain connects TRBV6-6 to TRBJ1-2, with TRBD1 as a possible D gene (5 bases). Germline V CDR1 and CDR2: MNHNY, SVGAGI (reference sequence). V dropped 7 bases and J dropped 8 bases, with 14 bases sitting between them. This CDR3 contains 12 residues.

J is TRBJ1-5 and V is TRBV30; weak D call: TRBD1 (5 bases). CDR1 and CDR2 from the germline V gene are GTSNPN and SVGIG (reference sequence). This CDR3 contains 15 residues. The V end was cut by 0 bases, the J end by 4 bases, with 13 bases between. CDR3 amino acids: CAWSVKGMGNQPQHF. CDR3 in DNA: TGTGCCTGGAGTGTTAAGGGGATGGGGAATCAGCCCCAGCATTTT.

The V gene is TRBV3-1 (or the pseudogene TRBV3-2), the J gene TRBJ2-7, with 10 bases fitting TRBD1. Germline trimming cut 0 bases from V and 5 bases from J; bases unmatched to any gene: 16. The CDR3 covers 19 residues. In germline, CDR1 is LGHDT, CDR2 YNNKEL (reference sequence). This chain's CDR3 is CASSQDINLVRDRGNEQYF. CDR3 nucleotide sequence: TGTGCCAGCAGCCAAGATATCAACTTGGTCCGGGACAGGGGAAACGAGCAGTACTTC.

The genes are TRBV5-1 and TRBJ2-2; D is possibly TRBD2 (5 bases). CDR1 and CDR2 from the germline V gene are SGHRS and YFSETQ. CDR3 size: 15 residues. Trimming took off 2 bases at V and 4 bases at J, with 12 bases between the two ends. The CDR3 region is CASSLAAVSTGELFF. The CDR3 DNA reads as TGCGCCAGCAGCTTAGCGGCGGTGTCCACCGGGGAGCTGTTTTTT.

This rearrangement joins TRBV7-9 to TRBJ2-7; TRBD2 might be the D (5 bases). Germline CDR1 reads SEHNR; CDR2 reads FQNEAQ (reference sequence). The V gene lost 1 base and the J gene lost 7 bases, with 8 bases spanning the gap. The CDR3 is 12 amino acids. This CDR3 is CASSLGGREQYF. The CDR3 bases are TGTGCCAGCAGCTTAGGCGGGCGGGAGCAGTACTTC.

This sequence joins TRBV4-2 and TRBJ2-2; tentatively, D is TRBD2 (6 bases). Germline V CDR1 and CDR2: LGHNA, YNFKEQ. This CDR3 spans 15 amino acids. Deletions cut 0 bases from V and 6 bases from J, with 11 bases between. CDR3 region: CASSQDQLASGELFF. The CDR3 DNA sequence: TGTGCCAGCAGCCAAGATCAACTAGCTTCCGGGGAGCTGTTTTTT.

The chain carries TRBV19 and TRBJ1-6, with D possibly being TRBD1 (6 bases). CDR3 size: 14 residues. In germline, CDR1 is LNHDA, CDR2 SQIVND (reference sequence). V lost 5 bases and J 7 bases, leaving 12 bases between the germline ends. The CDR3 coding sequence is TGTGCCAGTAGTTTCGGACAGCCCAATTCACCCCTCCACTTT. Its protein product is CASSFGQPNSPLHF.

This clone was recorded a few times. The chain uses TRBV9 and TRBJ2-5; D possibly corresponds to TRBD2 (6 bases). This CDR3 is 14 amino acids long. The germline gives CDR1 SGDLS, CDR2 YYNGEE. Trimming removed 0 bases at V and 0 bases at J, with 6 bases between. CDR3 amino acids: CASSVGGNQETQYF. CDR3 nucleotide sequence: TGTGCCAGCAGCGTAGGCGGGAACCAAGAGACCCAGTACTTC.

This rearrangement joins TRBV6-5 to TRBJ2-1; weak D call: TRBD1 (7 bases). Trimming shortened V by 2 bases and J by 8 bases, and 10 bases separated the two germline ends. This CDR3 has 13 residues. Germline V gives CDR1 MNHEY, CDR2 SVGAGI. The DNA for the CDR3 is TGTGCCAGCAGTTACCAGGGGGGACATGAGCAGTTCTTC. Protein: CASSYQGGHEQFF.

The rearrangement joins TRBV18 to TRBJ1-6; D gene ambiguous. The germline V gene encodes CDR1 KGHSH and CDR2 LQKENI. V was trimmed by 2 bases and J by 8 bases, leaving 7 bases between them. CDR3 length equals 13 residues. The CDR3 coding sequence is TGTGCCAGCTCACCATCCGGGGATTCACCCCTCCACTTT. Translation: CASSPSGDSPLHF. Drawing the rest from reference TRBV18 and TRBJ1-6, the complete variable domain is NAGVMQNPRHLVRRRGQEARLRCSPMKGHSHVYWYRQLPEEGLKFMVYLQKENIIDESGMPKERFSAEFPKEGPSILRIQQVVRGDSAAYFCASSPSGDSPLHFGNGTRLTVT.

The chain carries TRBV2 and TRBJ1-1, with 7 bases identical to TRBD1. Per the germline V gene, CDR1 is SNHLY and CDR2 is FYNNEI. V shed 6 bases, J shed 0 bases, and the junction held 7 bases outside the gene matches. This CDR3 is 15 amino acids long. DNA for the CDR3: TGTGCCAGCAGATTGACAGGGCTTGTGAACACTGAAGCTTTCTTT. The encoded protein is CASRLTGLVNTEAFF.

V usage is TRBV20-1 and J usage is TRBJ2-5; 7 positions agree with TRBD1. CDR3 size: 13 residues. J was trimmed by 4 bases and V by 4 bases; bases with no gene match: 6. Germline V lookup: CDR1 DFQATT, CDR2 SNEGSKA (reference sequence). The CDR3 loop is CSATDRAPETQYF. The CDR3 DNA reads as TGCAGTGCTACTGACAGGGCCCCAGAGACCCAGTACTTC.